A selection of T cell receptor beta chains follows, all from one sample in a study of T cells in lung cancer brain metastases. Assay used: immunoSEQ multiplex PCR; TCRdb lists only in-frame clones, some missing. This table holds about 4,200 clones, about 90% found once. Sequences were obtained from tumor tissue from the primary lung tumor. The receptors stem from a man aged 60 to 69 with non-small cell lung cancer. The CDR3 runs from the conserved cysteine through the conserved F or W. The D gene is left open where the match is weak.

TRBD1 TRBV27 CASSARQGTLGGYTF
- TRBV21-1 CASSKVWVSYEQYF
TRBD1 TRBV5-4 CASSPTGVRDSPLHF
- TRBV7-9 CASSLAKETQYF
- TRBV6-5 CASGNPQPQHF
- TRBV7-8 CASSSALGGGDEKLFF
TRBD1 TRBV7-2 CAIRTGVGEKLFF
- TRBV5-6 CASSSRVRGANVLTF
- TRBV14 CASSRTGNSPLHF
- TRBV7-2 CASSLHRSSTDTQYF
- TRBV23-1 CASSQPGTSPYEQYF
- TRBV4-1 CASSQEGGNNVYEQYF
TRBD2 TRBV11-1 CASSFTSGEAYEQYF
TRBD1 TRBV9 CASSVGQGATEAFF
- TRBV5-1 CASRRERTGTNEKLFF
- TRBV30 CAWSGRGNTEAFF
- TRBV7-2 CASSADGSTGNIQYF
- TRBV6-1 CASSNGGDTEAFF
TRBD1 TRBV18 CASRGQGRTGANVLTF
- TRBV4-2 CASSQEVLGEQYF
- TRBV7-3 CASSLPPGLLNEKLFF
TRBD2 TRBV5-1 CASSFQRDSYEQYF
- TRBV5-4 CASSLDVTGDTPFF
TRBD1 TRBV5-1 CASSLRSGGQGAGAFF
- TRBV7-8 CASSHRGGASDTQYF
TRBD2 TRBV19 CASSIKSGAGVVNTQYF
- TRBV5-4 CASSPSYTTERGREQYF
- TRBV6-5 CASRTGEGGELFF
- TRBV29-1 CSVEDFGAKNIQYF
- TRBV11-3 CASSLGHAYEQYF
TRBD1 TRBV7-8 CASSLHRGPAQPQHF
TRBD1 TRBV19 CASGTGTVKNSNQPQHF
- TRBV7-9 CASSRTYNEQFF
- TRBV5-6 CASSLESGLSGANVLTF
- TRBV2 CASIRSPSGANVLTF
TRBD1 TRBV6-1 CASSEVGQLYNQPQHF
- TRBV7-2 CASSLNGAETYEQYF
TRBD2 TRBV6-6 CASRLAGNGDTQYF
- TRBV14 CASSPRRGNYGYTF
- TRBV5-1 CASSFMGDSVGYTF
- TRBV7-9 CASSLVLLGVSYEQYF
- TRBV7-2 CASSLEAGFNQPQHF
TRBD1 TRBV27 CASSLQGAGNTIYF
- TRBV6-1 CASSEDETGELFF
- TRBV20-1 CSAGEDGYTF
- TRBV28 CASSLPAGPSGPQHF